Following are 10 T cell receptor beta chains from one sample sequenced in a study of shared T cell receptors in the human thymus. Measured with immunoSEQ multiplex PCR; TCRdb has only the in-frame clones, and not every one. The repertoire holds roughly 560,000 clones, around 78% seen once, with about 0.014% in the top ten. These sequences were also reported in another study, on human thymus T cells.

The specimen was thymocytes. These receptors were obtained from a boy in the first two years of life with a congenital heart defect.

The chain joins TRBV13 to TRBJ2-3; D gene unclear. The CDR3 extends over 17 amino acids. Germline CDR1 and CDR2: PRHDT and FYEKMQ (reference sequence). Trimming left V 5 bases short and J 1 base short, with 19 bases between. CDR3 bases: TGTGCCAGCAGCCGTCCAGGCGTGAAGGCTGGCACAGATACGCAGTATTTT. Translating gives CASSRPGVKAGTDTQYF.

This clone was picked up one time. The V gene is TRBV14, the J gene TRBJ2-3, with TRBD2 identical over 9 bases. This CDR3 spans 17 amino acids. V gave up 0 bases and J gave up 5 bases; unmatched junction bases: 9. The V gene's germline CDR1 is SGHDN and CDR2 FVKESK. CDR3 loop: CASSQEKRLAGIDTQYF. In DNA form, the CDR3 reads TGTGCCAGCAGCCAAGAGAAAAGGCTAGCGGGAATAGATACGCAGTATTTT.

The J gene is TRBJ1-4, the V gene TRBV27; the D gene is possibly TRBD1 (5 bases). This CDR3 contains 14 residues. V gave up 0 bases and J gave up 6 bases, with 8 bases separating them. CDR1 and CDR2 (germline): MNHEY, SMNVEV (reference sequence). The CDR3 DNA follows: TGTGCCAGCAGTTTATCAGGGGAGGATGAAAAACTGTTTTTT. Encoded protein: CASSLSGEDEKLFF.

This clone was detected once. V is TRBV5-4 and J is TRBJ2-1, with D perhaps TRBD1 (6 bases). Trimming stripped 5 bases from V and 3 bases from J, with 27 bases between. CDR3 length: 19 amino acids. Germline V gene lookup returns CDR1 SGHNT and CDR2 YYREEE (reference sequence). CDR3 amino acids: CASSSLGRTVPPYYNEQFF. CDR3 in DNA: TGTGCCAGCAGTTCTTTAGGCCGGACAGTTCCACCTTACTACAATGAGCAGTTCTTC.

V is TRBV27 and J is TRBJ2-7, with 11 bases identical to TRBD2. Germline CDR1 is MNHEY and CDR2 is SMNVEV (reference sequence). The trim removed 2 bases at V and 0 bases at J, leaving 12 bases unmatched. This CDR3 contains 19 residues. The CDR3 region has the DNA TGTGCCAGCAGTTTAAAAGAGAGTAGCGGGAGGGACAGCTCCTACGAGCAGTACTTC. Translated: CASSLKESSGRDSSYEQYF.

The chain employs TRBV7-9 and TRBJ2-7; TRBD1 matches 9 bases. The J segment lost 0 bases and the V segment lost 2 bases, leaving 5 bases of the junction unmatched. The germline V gene encodes CDR1 SEHNR and CDR2 FQNEAQ (reference sequence). The CDR3 consists of 16 residues. This CDR3 reads CASSLNRDRDSYEQYF. In DNA form, the CDR3 reads TGTGCCAGCAGCTTAAACCGGGACAGGGACTCCTACGAGCAGTACTTC.

This clone has just one count. J is TRBJ2-7 and V is TRBV10-1; a weak D match, TRBD2 (5 bases). The V gene's germline CDR1 is WNHNN and CDR2 SYGVQD (reference sequence). The CDR3 extends over 12 amino acids. The V gene lost 8 bases and the J gene lost 2 bases, with 10 bases spanning the gap. In DNA form, the CDR3 reads TGCGCCAGCGGGAGTTGTACCTACGAGCAGTACTTC. It translates to CASGSCTYEQYF.

This clone turned up a few times. The chain combines TRBV11-2 with TRBJ2-7, with D tentatively TRBD2 (5 bases). This CDR3 has 15 amino acids. Trimming took 0 bases from V and 2 from J, leaving 11 bases between them. Germline CDR1 reads SGHAT; CDR2 reads FQNNGV. For the CDR3, the DNA is TGTGCCAGCAGCTTAGATGCCCCGGAGGCCTACGAGCAGTACTTC. It encodes CASSLDAPEAYEQYF.

The gene calls are TRBV12-2 and TRBJ1-5; the table's D call, TRBD1, has no DNA check behind it. TRBV12-2 is listed as a pseudogene. CDR3 length: 17 amino acids. This CDR3 is CASRLPGQCYSNQPQHF. CDR3 bases: TGTGCAAGTCGCTTACCGGGACAGTGCTATAGCAATCAGCCCCAGCATTTT.

CDR3 bases: TGTGCCAGCGGACCGGGACTAGCGGGATTGAGCGGCGAGCAGTACTTC. Its translation: CASGPGLAGLSGEQYF. The V call is TRBV27, the J call TRBJ2-7; 13 bases map to TRBD2. With V trimmed by 8 bases and J by 6 bases, 13 bases remained unmatched. CDR1 is MNHEY and CDR2 is SMNVEV in the germline V gene (reference sequence). The CDR3 loop spans 16 amino acids.